The 19 T cell receptor beta chains below all came from one sample that was sequenced in a study of vaccination effects on CD4 cells after COVID-19. Assay: immunoSEQ multiplex PCR; the TCRdb copy retains only in-frame clones and omits some. The sample holds fewer than 90,000 clones, more than 60% seen once. Prior to sequencing, the ViraFEST assay stimulated PBMC with viral peptide pools, which expanded the antigen-specific CD4+ T cells. Investigators separated out CD4+ T cells once approximately 10 days of culture had passed. Everyone in the study got two shots of either the BNT162b2 or mRNA-1273 vaccine. These receptors have no identified antigens. The sequencing used CD4+ T cells from PBMCs cultured with HCoV-OC43 spike peptides, collected after COVID-19 vaccination. Sample subset: HCoV-OC43 spike overlapping peptide pool stimulation. The receptors derive from a human donor who received a COVID-19 vaccine.

This chain links TRBV5-1 with TRBJ1-1; TRBD1 might be the D (6 bases). In germline, CDR1 is SGHRS, CDR2 YFSETQ. The CDR3 covers 13 residues. V was pared by 0 bases and J by 4 bases, with 7 bases between. The CDR3 loop is CASSLEGGTEAFF. CDR3 nucleotide sequence: TGCGCCAGCAGCTTGGAGGGGGGCACTGAAGCTTTCTTT.

This clone was seen more than once but under ten times. The chain joins TRBV2 to TRBJ1-1, with TRBD1 as a possible D gene (5 bases). This CDR3 is 15 amino acids long. Trimming took off 4 bases at V and 1 base at J, with 13 bases between the two ends. The germline CDR1 and CDR2 sequences are SNHLY and FYNNEI. This CDR3 is CASSVRGGKNTEAFF. The CDR3, as DNA: TGTGCCAGCAGTGTAAGGGGCGGAAAGAACACTGAAGCTTTCTTT.

This clone is a singleton in its sample. V usage is TRBV24-1 and J usage is TRBJ2-3, with a possible D match to TRBD1 (6 bases). Looked up from germline, CDR1 is KGHDR and CDR2 is SFDVKD. The CDR3 consists of 14 residues. Trimming took off 10 bases at V and 2 bases at J, with 15 bases between the two ends. The CDR3 sequence: CATGHRQNTDTQYF. CDR3 coding DNA: TGTGCCACGGGACACCGACAAAACACAGATACGCAGTATTTT.

The chain uses TRBV24-1 and TRBJ2-1, with 7 bases aligning to TRBD2. The CDR3 sequence is 15 residues long. Losses at the gene ends were 3 bases for V and 2 bases for J; bases not matched to a gene: 3. Per germline, CDR1 KGHDR and CDR2 SFDVKD. CDR3 amino acids: CATSDSGATYNEQFF. The CDR3 DNA reads as TGTGCCACCAGTGATAGCGGGGCGACCTACAATGAGCAGTTCTTC.

The chain recombines TRBV11-2 with TRBJ2-1, with D tentatively TRBD1 (5 bases). The V and J ends lost 1 base and 8 bases respectively, with 9 bases between them. Germline CDR1 is SGHAT and CDR2 is FQNNGV. CDR3 length: 13 residues. The CDR3 region has the DNA TGTGCCAGCAGCTTAGGACAGCGAGATGAGCAGTTCTTC. It specifies CASSLGQRDEQFF.

The rearrangement uses TRBV18 and TRBJ1-1; D possibly corresponds to TRBD1 (6 bases). Between the trimmed V and J ends, which lost 1 base and 1 base, there was a span of 7 bases. CDR3 length: 14 amino acids. The germline V gene has CDR1 KGHSH and CDR2 LQKENI. The CDR3 region has the DNA TGTGCCAGCTCACCACAGGGGGGGAACACTGAAGCTTTCTTT. It specifies CASSPQGGNTEAFF.

This chain connects TRBV7-9 to TRBJ2-4; D is perhaps TRBD2 (6 bases). V was cut by 1 base and J by 1 base, with 20 bases left in between. The germline V gene encodes CDR1 SEHNR and CDR2 FQNEAQ (reference sequence). The CDR3 consists of 19 residues. The CDR3 nucleotides read TGTGCCAGCAGCTTAGGAGGCGGCGGGGTTTTCGCTGCCAAAAACATTCAGTACTTC. Translated, it gives CASSLGGGGVFAAKNIQYF.

V gene TRBV5-1 combines with J gene TRBJ1-1; D ambiguous. Looked up from germline, CDR1 is SGHRS and CDR2 is YFSETQ. The CDR3 loop spans 14 amino acids. V lost 5 bases and J lost 0, with 11 bases in between. CDR3 DNA sequence: TGCGCCAGCAGACTGGCCGGGTTGAACACTGAAGCTTTCTTT. This sequence encodes CASRLAGLNTEAFF. Full variable domain (outside the CDR3, taken from reference TRBV5-1 and TRBJ1-1): KAGVTQTPRYLIKTRGQQVTLSCSPISGHRSVSWYQQTPGQGLQFLFEYFSETQRNKGNFPGRFSGRQFSNSRSEMNVSTLELGDSALYLCASRLAGLNTEAFFGQGTRLTVV.

This clone was detected only once. The chain has TRBV18 and TRBJ2-6; D is unresolved. V lost 1 base to trimming and J lost 0 bases, with 7 bases between them. Germline CDR1 is KGHSH and CDR2 is LQKENI. The CDR3 totals 16 residues. CDR3 in amino acids: CASSPQGSSGANVLTF. The CDR3, as DNA: TGTGCCAGCTCACCACAGGGTTCCTCTGGGGCCAACGTCCTGACTTTC.

This CDR3 reads CASSVAGFGGYTF. The CDR3 DNA follows: TGTGCCAGCAGCGTAGCGGGATTTGGGGGCTACACCTTC. The chain is built from TRBV9 and TRBJ1-2; D ambiguous. The CDR3 extends over 13 amino acids. In germline, CDR1 is SGDLS, CDR2 YYNGEE. With 0 bases removed from V and 8 bases from J, the gap between germline ends came to 11 bases.

The chain combines TRBV3-1 (or the pseudogene TRBV3-2) with TRBJ1-5, with D unclear. CDR3 length: 14 amino acids. Germline V gene lookup returns CDR1 LGHDT and CDR2 YNNKEL (reference sequence). Trimming took 4 bases from V and 1 from J, leaving 8 bases between them. CDR3 sequence: CASSLKGSNQPQHF. The CDR3 nucleotides are TGTGCCAGCAGCCTAAAAGGGAGCAATCAGCCCCAGCATTTT.

This clone was observed a handful of times. The chain links TRBV3-1 (or the pseudogene TRBV3-2) to TRBJ2-7; perhaps TRBD1 as D (5 bases). CDR1 is LGHDT, CDR2 YNNKEL, per germline (reference sequence). CDR3 size: 13 residues. The V end was cut by 4 bases, the J end by 9 bases, with 16 bases between. The CDR3 loop reads CASSLTTVSSQYV. CDR3 DNA: TGTGCCAGCAGCCTAACGACAGTATCTTCGCAGTACGTC.

This rearrangement joins TRBV10-3 to TRBJ1-2; TRBD1 agrees at 9 bases. This CDR3 has 19 amino acids. The J segment lost 5 bases and the V segment lost 5 bases, leaving 21 bases of the junction unmatched. From germline, CDR1 is ENHRY and CDR2 SYGVKD. The CDR3 DNA is TGTGCCATCAGTCGGACAGGGGTCCGCGATGGACAATATCTTTATGGCTACACCTTC. This encodes CAISRTGVRDGQYLYGYTF.

This sequence joins TRBV4-1 and TRBJ1-1; unclear D gene. Germline CDR1 reads MGHRA; CDR2 reads YSYEKL. CDR3 length: 17 amino acids. The V gene lost 0 bases and the J gene lost 5 bases, with 19 bases spanning the gap. CDR3 DNA sequence: TGCGCCAGCAGCCAAGATCGAACTTTCCTTGGTGGGACTGAAGCTTTCTTT. The encoded protein is CASSQDRTFLGGTEAFF.

The gene calls are TRBV10-3 and TRBJ2-5; no clear D. The germline CDR1 and CDR2 sequences are ENHRY and SYGVKD. Trimming removed 1 base from V and 3 bases from J, with 9 bases in between. CDR3 length: 14 amino acids. CDR3 coding DNA: TGTGCCATCAGTGAGTTCGGCGGAGAAGAGACCCAGTACTTC. It yields the protein CAISEFGGEETQYF.

The V call is TRBV12-3 or TRBV12-4, the J call TRBJ1-5; D gene uncertain. Trimming removed 9 bases from V and 3 bases from J, with 12 bases in between. This CDR3 has 13 residues. CDR3 amino acids: CASRAFSNQPQHF. CDR3 nucleotides: TGTGCCAGTAGAGCCTTTTCCAATCAGCCCCAGCATTTT.

The chain recombines TRBV5-1 with TRBJ1-1; D remains unclear. The CDR3 loop spans 13 amino acids. CDR1 and CDR2 from the germline V gene are SGHRS and YFSETQ. The germline V and J ends were trimmed by 3 bases and 5 bases, with 11 bases remaining between them. CDR3 coding DNA: TGCGCCAGCAGCTCTTTTATGGGGACTGAAGCTTTCTTT. This gives the protein CASSSFMGTEAFF.

The V gene is TRBV6-6, the J gene TRBJ2-7, with 8 bases identical to TRBD1. Per the germline V gene, CDR1 is MNHNY and CDR2 is SVGAGI (reference sequence). Losses at the gene ends were 5 bases for V and 0 bases for J; bases not matched to a gene: 3. The CDR3 is made up of 14 amino acids. CDR3 sequence reads: CASSRGQGSYEQYV. In DNA form, the CDR3 reads TGTGCCAGCAGTCGCGGACAGGGCTCCTACGAGCAGTACGTC.

The chain combines TRBV9 with TRBJ2-2, with a possible D match to TRBD2 (5 bases). The CDR3 sequence is 15 residues long. Germline CDR1 reads SGDLS; CDR2 reads YYNGEE. The V end lost 2 bases, the J end lost 1 base, and 9 bases lay between the germline ends. The CDR3 DNA sequence: TGTGCCAGCAGCGTCGGGGTGGGGAACACCGGGGAGCTGTTTTTT. Residues: CASSVGVGNTGELFF.